This T cell receptor beta chain was sequenced during a study of cytomegalovirus exposure and HLA in healthy donors. Study background: A preliminary data release comprised around 85 million unique TCRs obtained from HLA-typed donors.

The PCR employed 60 Vbeta primers together with 13 Jbeta primers. TCRdb's copy holds only in-frame clones and misses some; the assay was immunoSEQ multiplex PCR. Of 100,000 to 150,000 clones in the sample, over 70% were seen once. The germline V gene encodes CDR1 MNHEY and CDR2 SVGAGI. The CDR3 covers 16 residues. V was clipped by 2 bases and J by 4 bases; unmatched bases: 6. This sequence was found in a female donor in good health and CMV-seropositive. Specimen: PBMCs. The chain couples TRBV6-5 to TRBJ2-3; 10 nucleotides match TRBD2. Here the CDR3 reads CASSYQSGGAADTQYF. The DNA of the CDR3 is TGTGCCAGCAGTTACCAAAGCGGGGGGGCAGCAGATACGCAGTATTTT.